This T cell receptor (beta chain) comes out of a study of blood T cells in healthy people across ages. CDR3 length: 14 residues. Per the germline V gene, CDR1 is MNHEY and CDR2 is SMNVEV (reference sequence). V lost 3 bases and J lost 1, with 8 bases in between. This clonotype was observed a handful of times. Through a sample-barcoded 5' primer and a J-beta primer mix, a second PCR was run for roughly 6 to 11 cycles. Researchers report that a template-switch adaptor with 12 random nucleotides tagged each cDNA molecule. TCRdb used MiXCR to reprocess the 5' RACE reads, holding one entry per CDR3 protein. The sample lists more than 650,000 distinct CDR3 sequences; about 24% were seen once.

Sequencing input: blood. The gene calls are TRBV27 and TRBJ2-3; the D is unclear. This clonotype originated in a man between 65 and 85 years old in good health. For the CDR3, the DNA is TGTGCCAGCAGTTTTGGGGTTGGCACAGATACGCAGTATTTT. Translated: CASSFGVGTDTQYF.